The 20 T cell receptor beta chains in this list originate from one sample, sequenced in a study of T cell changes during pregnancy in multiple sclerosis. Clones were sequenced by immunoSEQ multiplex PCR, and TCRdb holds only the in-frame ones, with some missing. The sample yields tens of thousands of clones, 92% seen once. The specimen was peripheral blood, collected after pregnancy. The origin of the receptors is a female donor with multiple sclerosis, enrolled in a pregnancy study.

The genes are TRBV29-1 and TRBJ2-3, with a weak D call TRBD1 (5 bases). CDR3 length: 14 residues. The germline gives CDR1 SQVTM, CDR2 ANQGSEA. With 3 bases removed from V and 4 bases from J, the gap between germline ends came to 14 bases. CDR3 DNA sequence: TGCAGCGTTGATACAGGTGTTGGTGCAGATACGCAGTATTTT. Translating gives CSVDTGVGADTQYF.

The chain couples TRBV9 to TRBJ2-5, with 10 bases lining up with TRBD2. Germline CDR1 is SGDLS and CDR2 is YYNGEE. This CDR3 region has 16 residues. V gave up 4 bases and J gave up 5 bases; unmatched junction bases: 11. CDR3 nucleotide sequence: TGTGCCAGCAGCCCCGCGGCCCCGGGACTAGCGGAGACCCAGTACTTC. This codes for CASSPAAPGLAETQYF.

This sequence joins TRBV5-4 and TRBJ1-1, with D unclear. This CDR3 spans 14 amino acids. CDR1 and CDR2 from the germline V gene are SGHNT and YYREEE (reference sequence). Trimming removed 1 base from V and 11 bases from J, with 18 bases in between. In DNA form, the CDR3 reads TGTGCCAGCAGCTTGACCGGGAGCCCTTCCAGGGCTTTCTTT. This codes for CASSLTGSPSRAFF.

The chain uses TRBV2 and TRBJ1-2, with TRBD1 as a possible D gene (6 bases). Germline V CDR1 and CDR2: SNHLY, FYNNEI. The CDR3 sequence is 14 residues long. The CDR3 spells CACQYLQGVGGYTF. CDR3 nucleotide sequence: TGTGCTTGCCAATATTTACAGGGCGTAGGCGGCTACACCTTC.

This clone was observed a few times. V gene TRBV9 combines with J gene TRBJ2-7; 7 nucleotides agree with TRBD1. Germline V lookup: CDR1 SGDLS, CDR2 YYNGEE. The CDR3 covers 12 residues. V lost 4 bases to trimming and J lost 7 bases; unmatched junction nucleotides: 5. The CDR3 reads CASSQTGREQYF. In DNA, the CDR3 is TGTGCCAGCAGCCAGACAGGGCGGGAGCAGTACTTC.

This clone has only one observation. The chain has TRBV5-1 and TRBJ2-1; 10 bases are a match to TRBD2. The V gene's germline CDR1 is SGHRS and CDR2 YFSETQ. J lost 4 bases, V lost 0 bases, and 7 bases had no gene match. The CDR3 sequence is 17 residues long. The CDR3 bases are TGCGCCAGCAGCTTGGATCTAGCGGGAGCCTCTTACAATGAGCAGTTCTTC. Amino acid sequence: CASSLDLAGASYNEQFF.

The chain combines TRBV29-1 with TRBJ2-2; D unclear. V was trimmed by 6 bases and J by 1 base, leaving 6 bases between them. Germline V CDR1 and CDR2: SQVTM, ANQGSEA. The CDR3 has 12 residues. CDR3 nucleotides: TGCAGCGTCGCACAGAACACCGGGGAGCTGTTTTTT. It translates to CSVAQNTGELFF.

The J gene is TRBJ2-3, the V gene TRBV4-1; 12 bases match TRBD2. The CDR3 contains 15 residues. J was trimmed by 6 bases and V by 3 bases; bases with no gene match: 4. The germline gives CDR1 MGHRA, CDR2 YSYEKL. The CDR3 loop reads CASSHLAGGGDTQYF. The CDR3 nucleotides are TGCGCCAGCAGCCACCTAGCGGGGGGGGGTGATACGCAGTATTTT.

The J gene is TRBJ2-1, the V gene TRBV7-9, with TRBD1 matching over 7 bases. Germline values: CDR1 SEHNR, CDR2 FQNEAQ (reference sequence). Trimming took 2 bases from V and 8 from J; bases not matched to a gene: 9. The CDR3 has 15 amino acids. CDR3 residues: CASSLSDRVIDEQFF. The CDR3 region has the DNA TGTGCCAGCAGCTTAAGTGACAGGGTAATCGATGAGCAGTTCTTC.

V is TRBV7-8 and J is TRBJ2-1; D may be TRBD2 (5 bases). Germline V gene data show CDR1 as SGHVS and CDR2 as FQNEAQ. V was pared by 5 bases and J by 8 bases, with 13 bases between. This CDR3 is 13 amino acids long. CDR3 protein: CASSLSGSHEQFF. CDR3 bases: TGTGCCAGCAGCCTCTCGGGGAGCCATGAGCAGTTCTTC.

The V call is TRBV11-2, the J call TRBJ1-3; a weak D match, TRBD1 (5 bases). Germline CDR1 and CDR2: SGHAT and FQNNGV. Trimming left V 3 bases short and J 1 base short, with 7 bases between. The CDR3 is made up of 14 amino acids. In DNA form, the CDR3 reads TGTGCCAGCAGCTTCGGGACTTCTGGAAACACCATATATTTT. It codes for CASSFGTSGNTIYF.

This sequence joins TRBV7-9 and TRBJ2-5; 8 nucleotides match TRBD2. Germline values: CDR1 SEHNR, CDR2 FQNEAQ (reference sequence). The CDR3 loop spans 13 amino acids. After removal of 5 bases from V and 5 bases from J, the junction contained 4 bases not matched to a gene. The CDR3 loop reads CASSLSGTETQYF. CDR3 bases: TGTGCCAGCAGCCTTAGCGGGACGGAGACCCAGTACTTC.

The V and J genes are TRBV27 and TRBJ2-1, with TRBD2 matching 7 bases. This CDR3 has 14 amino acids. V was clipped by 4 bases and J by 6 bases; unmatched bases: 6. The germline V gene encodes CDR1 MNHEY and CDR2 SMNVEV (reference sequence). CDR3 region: CASSSRDYLNEQFF. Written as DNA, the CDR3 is TGTGCCAGCAGTTCCCGGGACTACCTCAATGAGCAGTTCTTC.

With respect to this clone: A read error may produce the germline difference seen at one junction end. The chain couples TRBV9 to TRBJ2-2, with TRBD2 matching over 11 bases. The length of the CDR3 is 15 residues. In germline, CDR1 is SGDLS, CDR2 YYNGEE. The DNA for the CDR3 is TGTGCCAGCACCGTAGCGGGAGGGCCGGGCGGGGAGCTGTTTTTT. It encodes CASTVAGGPGGELFF.

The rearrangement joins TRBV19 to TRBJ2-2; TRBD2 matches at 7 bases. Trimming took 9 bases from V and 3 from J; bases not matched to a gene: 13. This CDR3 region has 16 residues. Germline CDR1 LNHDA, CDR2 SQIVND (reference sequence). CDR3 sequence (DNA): TGTGCCAGCCGGGACTACCCTACCTCCTACACCGGGGAGCTGTTTTTT. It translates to CASRDYPTSYTGELFF.

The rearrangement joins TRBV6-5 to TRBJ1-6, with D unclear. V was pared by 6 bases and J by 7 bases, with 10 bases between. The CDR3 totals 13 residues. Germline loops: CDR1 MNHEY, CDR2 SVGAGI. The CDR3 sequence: CASRLTLNSPLHF. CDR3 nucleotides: TGTGCCAGCAGGCTCACATTAAATTCACCCCTCCACTTT.

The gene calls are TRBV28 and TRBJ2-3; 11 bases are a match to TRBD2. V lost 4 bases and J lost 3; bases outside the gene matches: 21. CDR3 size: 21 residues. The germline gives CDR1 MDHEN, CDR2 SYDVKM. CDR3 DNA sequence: TGTGCCAGCAGTTCCAACCCCGGACTAGCGGGCAGGAGGAAGGGAACAGATACGCAGTATTTT. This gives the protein CASSSNPGLAGRRKGTDTQYF.

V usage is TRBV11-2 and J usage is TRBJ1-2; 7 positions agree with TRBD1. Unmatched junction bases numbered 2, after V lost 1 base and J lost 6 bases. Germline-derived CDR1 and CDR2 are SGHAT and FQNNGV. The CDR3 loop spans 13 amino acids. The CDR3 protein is CASSLGTGNGYTF. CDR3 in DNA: TGTGCCAGCAGCTTAGGGACAGGAAATGGCTACACCTTC.

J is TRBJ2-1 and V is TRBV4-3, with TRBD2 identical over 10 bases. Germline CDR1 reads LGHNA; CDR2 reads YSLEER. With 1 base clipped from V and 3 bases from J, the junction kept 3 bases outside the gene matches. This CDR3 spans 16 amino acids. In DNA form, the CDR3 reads TGCGCCAGCAGCCAAGTAGCGGGAGGCCTCTACAATGAGCAGTTCTTC. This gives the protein CASSQVAGGLYNEQFF.

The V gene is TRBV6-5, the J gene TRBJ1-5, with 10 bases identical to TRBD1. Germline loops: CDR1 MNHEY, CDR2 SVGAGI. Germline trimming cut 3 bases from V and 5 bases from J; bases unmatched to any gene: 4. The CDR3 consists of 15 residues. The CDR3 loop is CASSYDRGPHQPQHF. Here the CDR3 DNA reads TGTGCCAGCAGTTATGACAGGGGGCCCCATCAGCCCCAGCATTTT.